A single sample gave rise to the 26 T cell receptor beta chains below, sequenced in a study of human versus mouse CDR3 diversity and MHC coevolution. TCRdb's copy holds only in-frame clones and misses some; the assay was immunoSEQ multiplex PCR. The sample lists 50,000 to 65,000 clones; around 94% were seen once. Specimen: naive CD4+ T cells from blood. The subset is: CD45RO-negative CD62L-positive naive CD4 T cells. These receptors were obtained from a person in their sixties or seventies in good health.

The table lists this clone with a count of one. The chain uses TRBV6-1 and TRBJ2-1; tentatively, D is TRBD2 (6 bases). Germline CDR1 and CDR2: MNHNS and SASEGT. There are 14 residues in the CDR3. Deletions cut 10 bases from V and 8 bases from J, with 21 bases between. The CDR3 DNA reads TGTGCCACCCTTGGGACTCTGAGTTTCCATGAGCAGTTCTTC. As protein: CATLGTLSFHEQFF.

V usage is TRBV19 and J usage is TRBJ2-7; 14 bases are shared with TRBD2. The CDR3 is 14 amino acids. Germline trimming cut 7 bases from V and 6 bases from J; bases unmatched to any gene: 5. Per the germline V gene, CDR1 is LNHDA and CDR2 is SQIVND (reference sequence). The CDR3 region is CASKVTSGRGEQYF. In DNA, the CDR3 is TGTGCCAGTAAGGTGACTAGCGGGAGGGGCGAGCAGTACTTC.

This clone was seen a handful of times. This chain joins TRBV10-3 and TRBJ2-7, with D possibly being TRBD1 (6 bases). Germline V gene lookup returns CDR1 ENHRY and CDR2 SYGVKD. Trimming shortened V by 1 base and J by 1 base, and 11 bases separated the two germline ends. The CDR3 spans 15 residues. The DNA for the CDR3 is TGTGCCATCAGTGAGTTACCGGGACAATCCTACGAGCAGTACTTC. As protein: CAISELPGQSYEQYF.

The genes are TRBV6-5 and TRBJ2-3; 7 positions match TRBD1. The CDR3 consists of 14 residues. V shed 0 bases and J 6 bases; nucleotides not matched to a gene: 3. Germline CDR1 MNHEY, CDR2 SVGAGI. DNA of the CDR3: TGTGCCAGCAGTTACTCCGGGACAGTTGATACGCAGTATTTT. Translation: CASSYSGTVDTQYF.

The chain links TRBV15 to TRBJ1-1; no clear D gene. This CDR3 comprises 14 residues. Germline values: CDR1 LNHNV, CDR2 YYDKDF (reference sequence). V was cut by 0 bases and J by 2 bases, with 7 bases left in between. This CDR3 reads CATSRDPGNTEAFF. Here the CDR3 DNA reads TGTGCCACCAGCAGAGATCCGGGAAACACTGAAGCTTTCTTT.

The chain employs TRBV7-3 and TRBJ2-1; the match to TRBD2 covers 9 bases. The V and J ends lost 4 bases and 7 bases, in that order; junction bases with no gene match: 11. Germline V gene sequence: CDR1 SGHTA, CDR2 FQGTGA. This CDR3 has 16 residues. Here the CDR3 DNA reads TGTGCCAGCAGCTCACAAGGTAGCGGGAGTTGGAATGAGCAGTTCTTC. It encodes CASSSQGSGSWNEQFF.

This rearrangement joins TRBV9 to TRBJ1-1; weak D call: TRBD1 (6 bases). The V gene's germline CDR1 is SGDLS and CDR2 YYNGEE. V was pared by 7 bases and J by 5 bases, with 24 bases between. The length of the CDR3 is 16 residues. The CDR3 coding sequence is TGTGCCAGCGCGAGGGGGTCCTCCTACCTAATGACTGAAGCTTTCTTT. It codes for CASARGSSYLMTEAFF.

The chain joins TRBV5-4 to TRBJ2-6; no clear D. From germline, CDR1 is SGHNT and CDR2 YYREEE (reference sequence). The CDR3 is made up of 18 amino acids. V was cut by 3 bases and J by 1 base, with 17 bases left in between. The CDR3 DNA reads TGTGCCAGCAGCTCAACCCTAGTGGGTCCGTCTGGGGCCAACGTCCTGACTTTC. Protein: CASSSTLVGPSGANVLTF.

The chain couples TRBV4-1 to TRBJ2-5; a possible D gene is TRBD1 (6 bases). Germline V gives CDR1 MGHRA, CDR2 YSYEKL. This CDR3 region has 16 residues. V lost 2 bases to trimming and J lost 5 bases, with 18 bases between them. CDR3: CASSQLVRGVGETQYF. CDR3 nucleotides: TGCGCCAGCAGCCAACTAGTCAGGGGTGTGGGGGAGACCCAGTACTTC.

Here the CDR3 reads CASSLAGGSYEQYF. The DNA for the CDR3 is TGTGCCAGCAGCCTAGCGGGAGGGTCCTACGAGCAGTACTTC. V is TRBV5-4 and J is TRBJ2-7; TRBD2 matches at 12 bases. The junction had 0 bases not matched to a gene; V was cut back by 4 bases and J by 1 base. CDR1 SGHNT and CDR2 YYREEE come from the germline V gene (reference sequence). This CDR3 region has 14 residues.

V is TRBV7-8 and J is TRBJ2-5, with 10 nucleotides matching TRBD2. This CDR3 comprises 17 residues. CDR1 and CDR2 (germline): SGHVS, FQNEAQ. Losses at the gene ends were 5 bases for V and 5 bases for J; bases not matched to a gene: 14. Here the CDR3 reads CASSPISGRAGRETQYF. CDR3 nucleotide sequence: TGTGCCAGCAGCCCCATAAGCGGGAGGGCCGGGCGGGAGACCCAGTACTTC.

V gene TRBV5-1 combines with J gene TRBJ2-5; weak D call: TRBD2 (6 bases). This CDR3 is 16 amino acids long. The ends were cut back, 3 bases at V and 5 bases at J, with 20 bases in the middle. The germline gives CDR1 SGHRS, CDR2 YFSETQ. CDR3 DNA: TGCGCCAGCAGCTCGACAAGGCGGGGATCCGGGGAGACCCAGTACTTC. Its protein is CASSSTRRGSGETQYF. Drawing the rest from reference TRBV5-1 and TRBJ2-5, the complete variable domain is KAGVTQTPRYLIKTRGQQVTLSCSPISGHRSVSWYQQTPGQGLQFLFEYFSETQRNKGNFPGRFSGRQFSNSRSEMNVSTLELGDSALYLCASSSTRRGSGETQYFGPGTRLLVL.

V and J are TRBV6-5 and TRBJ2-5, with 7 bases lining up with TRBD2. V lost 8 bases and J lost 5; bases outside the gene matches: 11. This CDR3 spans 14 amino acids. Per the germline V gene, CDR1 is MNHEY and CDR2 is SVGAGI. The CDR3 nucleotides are TGTGCCAGCCGAAGGGACTACGACATTGAGACCCAGTACTTC. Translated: CASRRDYDIETQYF.

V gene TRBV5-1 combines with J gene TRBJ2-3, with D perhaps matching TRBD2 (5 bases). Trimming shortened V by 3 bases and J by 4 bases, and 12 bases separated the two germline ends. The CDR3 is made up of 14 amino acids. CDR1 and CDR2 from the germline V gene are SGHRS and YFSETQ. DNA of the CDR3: TGCGCCAGCAGCTCGCTCCCCGGGGCAGATACGCAGTATTTT. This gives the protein CASSSLPGADTQYF.

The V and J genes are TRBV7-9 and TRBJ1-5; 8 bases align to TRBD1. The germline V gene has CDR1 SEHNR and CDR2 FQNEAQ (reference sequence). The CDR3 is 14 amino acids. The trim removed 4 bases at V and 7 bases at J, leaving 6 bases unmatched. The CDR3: CASSSQGVGQPQHF. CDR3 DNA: TGTGCCAGCAGCTCACAGGGGGTCGGACAGCCCCAGCATTTT.

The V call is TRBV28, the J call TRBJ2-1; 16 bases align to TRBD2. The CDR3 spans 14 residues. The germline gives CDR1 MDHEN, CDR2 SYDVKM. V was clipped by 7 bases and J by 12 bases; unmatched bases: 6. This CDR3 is CASNPGTSGRVQFF. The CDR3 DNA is TGTGCCAGCAATCCCGGGACTAGCGGGAGGGTGCAGTTCTTC.

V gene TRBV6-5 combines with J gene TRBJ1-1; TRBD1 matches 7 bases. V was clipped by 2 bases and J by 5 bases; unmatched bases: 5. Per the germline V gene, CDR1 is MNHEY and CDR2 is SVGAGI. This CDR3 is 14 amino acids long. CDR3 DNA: TGTGCCAGCAGTTACAGGGGGCAGGGTACTGAAGCTTTCTTT. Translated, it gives CASSYRGQGTEAFF.

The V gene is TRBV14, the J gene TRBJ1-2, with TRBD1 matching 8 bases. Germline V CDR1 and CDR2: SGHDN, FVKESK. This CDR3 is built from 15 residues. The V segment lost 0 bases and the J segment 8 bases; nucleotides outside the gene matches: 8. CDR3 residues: CASSQDIGQGGGYTF. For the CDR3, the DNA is TGTGCCAGCAGCCAAGATATCGGACAGGGAGGAGGCTACACCTTC.

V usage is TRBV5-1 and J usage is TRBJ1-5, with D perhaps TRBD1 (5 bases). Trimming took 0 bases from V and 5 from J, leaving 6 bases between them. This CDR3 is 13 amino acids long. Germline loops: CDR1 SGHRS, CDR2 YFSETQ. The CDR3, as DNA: TGCGCCAGCAGCTTGGAGGGGTATCAGCCCCAGCATTTT. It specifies CASSLEGYQPQHF. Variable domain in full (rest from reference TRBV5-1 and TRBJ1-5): KAGVTQTPRYLIKTRGQQVTLSCSPISGHRSVSWYQQTPGQGLQFLFEYFSETQRNKGNFPGRFSGRQFSNSRSEMNVSTLELGDSALYLCASSLEGYQPQHFGDGTRLSIL.

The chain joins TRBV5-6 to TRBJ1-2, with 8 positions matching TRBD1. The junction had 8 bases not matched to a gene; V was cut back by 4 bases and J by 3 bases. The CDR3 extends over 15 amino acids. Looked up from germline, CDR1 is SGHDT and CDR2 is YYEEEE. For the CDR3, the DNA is TGTGCCAGCAGCCGCTCCGGGACAGGAGACTATGGCTACACCTTC. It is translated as CASSRSGTGDYGYTF.

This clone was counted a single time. CDR3 sequence reads: CASSLEMTGYGYTF. The CDR3 DNA reads TGTGCCAGCAGCTTAGAAATGACAGGGTATGGCTACACCTTC. V and J are TRBV7-2 and TRBJ1-2; 7 nucleotides match TRBD1. V was clipped by 1 base and J by 5 bases; unmatched bases: 4. Germline V gives CDR1 SGHTA, CDR2 FQGNSA. The CDR3 consists of 14 residues.

The CDR3 nucleotides are TGTGCCAGCAGCTTAATAGAAGGACTCTCCTACAATGAGCAGTTCTTC. Residues: CASSLIEGLSYNEQFF. The chain combines TRBV7-8 with TRBJ2-1; maybe TRBD2 (5 bases). This CDR3 has 16 amino acids. With 2 bases removed from V and 0 bases from J, the gap between germline ends came to 11 bases. The V gene's germline CDR1 is SGHVS and CDR2 FQNEAQ.

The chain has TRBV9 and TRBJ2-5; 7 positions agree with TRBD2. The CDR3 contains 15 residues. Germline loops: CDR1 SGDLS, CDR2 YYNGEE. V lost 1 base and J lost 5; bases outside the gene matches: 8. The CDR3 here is CASSVNGAGDETQYF. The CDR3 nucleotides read TGTGCCAGCAGCGTAAATGGGGCGGGAGACGAGACCCAGTACTTC. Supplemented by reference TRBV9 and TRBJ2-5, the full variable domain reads DSGVTQTPKHLITATGQRVTLRCSPRSGDLSVYWYQQSLDQGLQFLIQYYNGEERAKGNILERFSAQQFPDLHSELNLSSLELGDSALYFCASSVNGAGDETQYFGPGTRLLVL.

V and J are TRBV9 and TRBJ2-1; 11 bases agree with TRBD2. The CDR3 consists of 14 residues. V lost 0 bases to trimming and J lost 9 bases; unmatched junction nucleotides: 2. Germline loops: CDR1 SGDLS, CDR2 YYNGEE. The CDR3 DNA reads TGTGCCAGCAGCGTAGGTGGACTAGCGGGTGAGCAGTTCTTC. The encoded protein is CASSVGGLAGEQFF.

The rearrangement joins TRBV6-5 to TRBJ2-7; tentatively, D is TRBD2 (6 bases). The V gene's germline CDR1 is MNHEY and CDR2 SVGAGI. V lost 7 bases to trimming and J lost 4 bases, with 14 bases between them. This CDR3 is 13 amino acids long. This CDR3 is CASTPRGVYEQYF. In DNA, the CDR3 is TGTGCCAGCACCCCGCGGGGTGTATACGAGCAGTACTTC.

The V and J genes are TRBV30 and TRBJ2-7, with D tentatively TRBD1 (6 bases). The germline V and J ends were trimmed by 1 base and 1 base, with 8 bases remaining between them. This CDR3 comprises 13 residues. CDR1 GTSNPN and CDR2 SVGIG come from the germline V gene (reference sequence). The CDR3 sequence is CAWSDRVSYEQYF. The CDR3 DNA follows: TGTGCCTGGAGTGACAGGGTATCCTACGAGCAGTACTTC.